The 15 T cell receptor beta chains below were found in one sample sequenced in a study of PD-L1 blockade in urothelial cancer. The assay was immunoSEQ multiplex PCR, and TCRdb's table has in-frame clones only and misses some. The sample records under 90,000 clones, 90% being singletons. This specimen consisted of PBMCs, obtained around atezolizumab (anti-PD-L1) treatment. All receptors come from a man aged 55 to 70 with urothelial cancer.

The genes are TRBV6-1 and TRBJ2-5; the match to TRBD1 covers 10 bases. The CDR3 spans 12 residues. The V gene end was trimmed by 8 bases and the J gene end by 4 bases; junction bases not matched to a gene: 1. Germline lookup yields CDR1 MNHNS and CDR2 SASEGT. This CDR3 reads CASRTGGETQYF. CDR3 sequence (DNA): TGTGCCAGCCGGACAGGGGGAGAGACCCAGTACTTC.

The CDR3 DNA reads TGTGCCTGGACAACCCGACAGGGGGAAGTCTGGTACTTC. Translated, it gives CAWTTRQGEVWYF. This chain links TRBV30 with TRBJ2-7; 9 bases align to TRBD1. CDR3 length: 13 residues. Germline values: CDR1 GTSNPN, CDR2 SVGIG (reference sequence). The J segment lost 12 bases and the V segment lost 4 bases, leaving 13 bases of the junction unmatched.

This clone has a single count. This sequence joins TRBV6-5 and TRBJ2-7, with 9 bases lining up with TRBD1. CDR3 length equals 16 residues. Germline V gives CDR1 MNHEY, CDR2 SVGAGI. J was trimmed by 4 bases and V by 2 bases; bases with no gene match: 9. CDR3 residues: CASSYDRTGAIYEQYF. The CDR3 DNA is TGTGCCAGCAGTTACGATCGGACAGGGGCAATTTACGAGCAGTACTTC.

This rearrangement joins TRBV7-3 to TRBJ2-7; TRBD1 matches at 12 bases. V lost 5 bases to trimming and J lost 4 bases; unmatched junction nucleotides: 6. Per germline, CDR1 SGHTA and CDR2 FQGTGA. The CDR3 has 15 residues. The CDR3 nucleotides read TGTGCCAGCAGCCCCTCGGGACAGGGGGCATACGAGCAGTACTTC. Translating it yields CASSPSGQGAYEQYF.

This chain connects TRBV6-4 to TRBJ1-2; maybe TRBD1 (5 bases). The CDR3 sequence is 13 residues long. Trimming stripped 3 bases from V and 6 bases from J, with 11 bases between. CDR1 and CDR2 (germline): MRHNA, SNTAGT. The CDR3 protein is CASSDSREDGYTF. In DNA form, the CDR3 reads TGTGCCAGCAGTGATTCCAGGGAGGATGGCTACACCTTC.

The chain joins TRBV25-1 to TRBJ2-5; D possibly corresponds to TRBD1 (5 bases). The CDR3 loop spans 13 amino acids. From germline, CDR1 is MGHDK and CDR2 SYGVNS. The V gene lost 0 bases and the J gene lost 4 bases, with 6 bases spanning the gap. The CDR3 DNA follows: TGTGCCAGCAGTGAATATCAGGGAGAGACCCAGTACTTC. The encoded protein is CASSEYQGETQYF.

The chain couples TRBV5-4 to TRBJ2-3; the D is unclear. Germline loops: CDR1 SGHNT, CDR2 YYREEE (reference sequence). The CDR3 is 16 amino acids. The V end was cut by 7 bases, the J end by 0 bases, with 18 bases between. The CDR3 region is CASYSLYPTSTDTQYF. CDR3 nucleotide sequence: TGTGCCAGCTACAGCTTATACCCAACCAGCACAGATACGCAGTATTTT.

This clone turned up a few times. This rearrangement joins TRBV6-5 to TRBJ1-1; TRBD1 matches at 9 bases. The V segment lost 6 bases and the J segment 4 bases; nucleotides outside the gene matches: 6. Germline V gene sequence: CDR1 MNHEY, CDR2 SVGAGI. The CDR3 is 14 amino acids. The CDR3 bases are TGTGCCAGCAGGTACAGGGGGCGTGTCACTGAAGCTTTCTTT. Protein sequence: CASRYRGRVTEAFF.

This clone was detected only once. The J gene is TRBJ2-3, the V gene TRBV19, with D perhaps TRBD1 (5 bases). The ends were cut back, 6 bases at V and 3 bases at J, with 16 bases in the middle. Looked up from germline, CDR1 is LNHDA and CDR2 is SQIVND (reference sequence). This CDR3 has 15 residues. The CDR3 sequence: CASRPGQGETDTQYF. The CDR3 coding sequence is TGTGCCAGTAGACCAGGGCAGGGTGAGACAGATACGCAGTATTTT.

The CDR3 protein is CASSFLAGEGYTF. The CDR3 DNA sequence: TGTGCCAGCAGTTTTCTTGCAGGGGAGGGCTACACCTTC. V usage is TRBV28 and J usage is TRBJ1-2; D is possibly TRBD1 (6 bases). The germline V and J ends were trimmed by 3 bases and 8 bases, with 13 bases remaining between them. Germline CDR1 is MDHEN and CDR2 is SYDVKM. The CDR3 covers 13 residues.

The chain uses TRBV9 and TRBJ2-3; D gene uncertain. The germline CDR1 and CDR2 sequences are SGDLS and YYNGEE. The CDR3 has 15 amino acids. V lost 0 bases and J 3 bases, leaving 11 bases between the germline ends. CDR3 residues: CASSVAPTETDTQYF. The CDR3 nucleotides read TGTGCCAGCAGCGTAGCTCCAACCGAGACAGATACGCAGTATTTT.

This CDR3 is CASSLSSGAGGYTF. The DNA for the CDR3 is TGTGCCAGCAGCCTAAGCTCGGGTGCGGGCGGCTACACCTTC. The rearrangement links TRBV7-9 to TRBJ1-2; D remains ambiguous. The V end was cut by 5 bases, the J end by 8 bases, with 18 bases between. This CDR3 is 14 amino acids long. Germline values: CDR1 SEHNR, CDR2 FQNEAQ (reference sequence).

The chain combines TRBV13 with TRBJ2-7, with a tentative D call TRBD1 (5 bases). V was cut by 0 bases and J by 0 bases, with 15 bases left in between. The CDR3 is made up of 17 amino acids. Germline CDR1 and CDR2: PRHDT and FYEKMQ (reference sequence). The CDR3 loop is CASSLGGRRQFSYEQYF. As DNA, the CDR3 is TGTGCCAGCAGCTTAGGGGGCAGGCGACAGTTCTCCTACGAGCAGTACTTC. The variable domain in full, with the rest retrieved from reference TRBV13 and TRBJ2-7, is AAGVIQSPRHLIKEKRETATLKCYPIPRHDTVYWYQQGPGQDPQFLISFYEKMQSDKGSIPDRFSAQQFSDYHSELNMSSLELGDSALYFCASSLGGRRQFSYEQYFGPGTRLTVT.

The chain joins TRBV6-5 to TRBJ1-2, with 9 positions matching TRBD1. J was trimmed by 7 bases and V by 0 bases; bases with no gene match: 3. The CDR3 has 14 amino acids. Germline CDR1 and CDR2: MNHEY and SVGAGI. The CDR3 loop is CASSYSGQGPGYTF. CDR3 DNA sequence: TGTGCCAGCAGTTACTCGGGACAGGGCCCTGGCTACACCTTC.

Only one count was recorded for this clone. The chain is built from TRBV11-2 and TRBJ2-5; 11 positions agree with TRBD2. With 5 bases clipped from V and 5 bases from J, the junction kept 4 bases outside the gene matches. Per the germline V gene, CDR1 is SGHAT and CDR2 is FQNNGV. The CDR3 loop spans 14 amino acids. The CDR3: CASSVTSGKETQYF. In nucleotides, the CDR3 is TGTGCCAGCAGCGTGACTAGCGGGAAGGAGACCCAGTACTTC.